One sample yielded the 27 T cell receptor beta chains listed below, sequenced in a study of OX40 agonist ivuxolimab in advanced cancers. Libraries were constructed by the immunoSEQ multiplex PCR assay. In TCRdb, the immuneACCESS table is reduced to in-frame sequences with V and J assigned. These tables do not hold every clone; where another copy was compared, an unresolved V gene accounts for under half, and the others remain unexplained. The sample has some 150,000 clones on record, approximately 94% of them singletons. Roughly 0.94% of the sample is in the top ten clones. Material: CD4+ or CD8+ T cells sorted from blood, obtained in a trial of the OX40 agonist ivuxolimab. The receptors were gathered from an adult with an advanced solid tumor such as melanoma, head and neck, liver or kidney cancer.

The CDR3 DNA sequence: TGTGCCAGCAGTGACAGGGGGCTTCCTAATGAAAAACTGTTTTTT. Protein: CASSDRGLPNEKLFF. The V call is TRBV25-1, the J call TRBJ1-4; 8 bases map to TRBD1. This CDR3 comprises 15 residues. Germline V gene lookup returns CDR1 MGHDK and CDR2 SYGVNS. After removal of 3 bases from V and 3 bases from J, the junction contained 3 bases not matched to a gene.

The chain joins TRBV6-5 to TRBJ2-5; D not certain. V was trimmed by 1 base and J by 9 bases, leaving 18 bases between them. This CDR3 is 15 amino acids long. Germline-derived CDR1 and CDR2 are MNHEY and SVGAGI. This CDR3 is CASSYWAEQGLPQYF. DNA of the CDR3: TGTGCCAGCAGTTACTGGGCTGAACAAGGCTTGCCCCAGTACTTC.

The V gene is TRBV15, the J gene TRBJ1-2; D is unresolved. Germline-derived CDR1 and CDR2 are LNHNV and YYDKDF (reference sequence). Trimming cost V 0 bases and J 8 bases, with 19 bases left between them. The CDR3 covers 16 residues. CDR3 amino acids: CATSRDRTVRPWGYTF. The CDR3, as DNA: TGTGCCACCAGCAGAGATCGGACGGTGCGGCCCTGGGGCTACACCTTC.

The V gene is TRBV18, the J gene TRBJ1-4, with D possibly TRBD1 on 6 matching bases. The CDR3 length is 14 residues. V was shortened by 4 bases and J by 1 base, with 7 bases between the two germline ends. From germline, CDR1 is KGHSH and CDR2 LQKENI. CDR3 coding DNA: TGTGCCAGCTCACACAGGGAAACTAATGAAAAACTGTTTTTT. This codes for CASSHRETNEKLFF.

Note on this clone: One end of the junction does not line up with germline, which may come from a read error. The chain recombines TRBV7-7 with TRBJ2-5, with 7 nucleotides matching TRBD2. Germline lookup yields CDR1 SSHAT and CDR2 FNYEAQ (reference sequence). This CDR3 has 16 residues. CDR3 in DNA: TGTGCTAGCAGCTTAGCGGGTGGCGGAGTCCAAGAGACCCAGTACTTC. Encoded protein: CASSLAGGGVQETQYF.

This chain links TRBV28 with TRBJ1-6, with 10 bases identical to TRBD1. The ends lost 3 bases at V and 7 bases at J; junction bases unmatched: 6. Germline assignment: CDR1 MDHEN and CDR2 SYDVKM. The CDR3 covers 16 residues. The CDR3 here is CASSFARTGGNSPLHF. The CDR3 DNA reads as TGTGCCAGCAGTTTTGCAAGGACAGGGGGAAATTCACCCCTCCACTTT.

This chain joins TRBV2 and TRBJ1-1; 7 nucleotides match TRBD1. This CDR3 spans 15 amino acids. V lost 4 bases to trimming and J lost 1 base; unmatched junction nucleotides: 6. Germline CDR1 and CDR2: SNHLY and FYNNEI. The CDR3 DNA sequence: TGTGCCAGCAGTGGGTTTGGGACAGAGAACACTGAAGCTTTCTTT. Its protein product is CASSGFGTENTEAFF.

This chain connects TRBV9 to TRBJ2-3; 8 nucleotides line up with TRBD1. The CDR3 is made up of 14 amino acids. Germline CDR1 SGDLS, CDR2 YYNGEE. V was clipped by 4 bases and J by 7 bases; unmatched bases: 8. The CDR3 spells CASSPGQGGNTQYF. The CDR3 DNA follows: TGTGCCAGCAGCCCAGGACAGGGAGGAAATACGCAGTATTTT.

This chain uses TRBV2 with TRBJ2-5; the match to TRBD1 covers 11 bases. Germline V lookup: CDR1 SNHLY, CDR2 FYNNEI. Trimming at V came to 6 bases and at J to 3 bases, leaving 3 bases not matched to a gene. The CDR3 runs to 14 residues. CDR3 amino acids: CASRRGQGEETQYF. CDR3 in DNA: TGTGCCAGCAGGCGGGGACAGGGGGAAGAGACCCAGTACTTC.

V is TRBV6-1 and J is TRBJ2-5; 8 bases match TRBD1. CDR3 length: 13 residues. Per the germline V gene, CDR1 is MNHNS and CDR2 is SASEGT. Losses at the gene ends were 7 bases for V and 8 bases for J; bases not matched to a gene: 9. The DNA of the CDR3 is TGTGCCAGCACCAAAGGACAGGGAGAAACCCAGTACTTC. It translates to CASTKGQGETQYF.

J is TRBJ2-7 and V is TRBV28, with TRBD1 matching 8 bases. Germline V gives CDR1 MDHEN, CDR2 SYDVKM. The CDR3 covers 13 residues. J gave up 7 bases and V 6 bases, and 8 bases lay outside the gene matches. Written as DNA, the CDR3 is TGTGCCAGCAGCCTGGACAGGGCGAAAGAGCAGTACTTC. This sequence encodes CASSLDRAKEQYF. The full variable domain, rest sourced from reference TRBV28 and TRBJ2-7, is DVKVTQSSRYLVKRTGEKVFLECVQDMDHENMFWYRQDPGLGLRLIYFSYDVKMKEKGDIPEGYSVSREKKERFSLILESASTNQTSMYLCASSLDRAKEQYFGPGTRLTVT.

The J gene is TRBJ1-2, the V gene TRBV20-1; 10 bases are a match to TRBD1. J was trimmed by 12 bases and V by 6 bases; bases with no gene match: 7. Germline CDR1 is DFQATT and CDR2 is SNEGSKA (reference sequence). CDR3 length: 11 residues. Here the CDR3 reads CSARTGGRDTF. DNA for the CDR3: TGCAGTGCAAGGACAGGGGGTAGGGACACCTTC.

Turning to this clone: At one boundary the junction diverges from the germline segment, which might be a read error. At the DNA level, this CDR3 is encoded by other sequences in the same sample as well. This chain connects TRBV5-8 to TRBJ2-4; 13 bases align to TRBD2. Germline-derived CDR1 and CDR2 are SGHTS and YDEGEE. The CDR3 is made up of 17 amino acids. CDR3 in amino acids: CASSAELAGGPKNIQYF. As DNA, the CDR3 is TGTGCCAGCAGCGCGGAACTAGCGGGGGGGCCCAAAAACATTCAATACTTC.

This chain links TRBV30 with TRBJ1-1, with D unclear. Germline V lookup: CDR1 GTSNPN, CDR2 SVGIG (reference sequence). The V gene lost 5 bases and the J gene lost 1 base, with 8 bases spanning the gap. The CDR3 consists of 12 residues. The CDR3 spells CAWSHWNTEAFF. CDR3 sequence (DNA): TGTGCCTGGTCCCACTGGAACACTGAAGCTTTCTTT.

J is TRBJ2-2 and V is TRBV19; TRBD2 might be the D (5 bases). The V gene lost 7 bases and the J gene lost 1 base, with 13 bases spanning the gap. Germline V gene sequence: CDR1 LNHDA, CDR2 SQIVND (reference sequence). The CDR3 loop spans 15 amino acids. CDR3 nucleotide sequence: TGTGCCAGTAACATAGGACGGGAGAACACCGGGGAGCTGTTTTTT. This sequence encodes CASNIGRENTGELFF. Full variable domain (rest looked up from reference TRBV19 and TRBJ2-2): DGGITQSPKYLFRKEGQNVTLSCEQNLNHDAMYWYRQDPGQGLRLIYYSQIVNDFQKGDIAEGYSVSREKKESFPLTVTSAQKNPTAFYLCASNIGRENTGELFFGEGSRLTVL.

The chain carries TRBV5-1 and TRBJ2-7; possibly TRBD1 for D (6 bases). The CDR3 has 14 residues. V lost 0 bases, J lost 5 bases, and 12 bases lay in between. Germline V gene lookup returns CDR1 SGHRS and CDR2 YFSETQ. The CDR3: CASSLVQGSDEQYF. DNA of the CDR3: TGCGCCAGCAGCTTGGTGCAGGGGAGCGACGAGCAGTACTTC.

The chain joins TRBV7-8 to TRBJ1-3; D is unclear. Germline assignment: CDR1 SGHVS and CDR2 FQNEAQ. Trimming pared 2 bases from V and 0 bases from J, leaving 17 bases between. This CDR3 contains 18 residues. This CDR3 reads CASSLPKPGNPSGNTIYF. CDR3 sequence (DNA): TGTGCCAGCAGCTTACCGAAACCCGGGAACCCCTCTGGAAACACCATATATTTT.

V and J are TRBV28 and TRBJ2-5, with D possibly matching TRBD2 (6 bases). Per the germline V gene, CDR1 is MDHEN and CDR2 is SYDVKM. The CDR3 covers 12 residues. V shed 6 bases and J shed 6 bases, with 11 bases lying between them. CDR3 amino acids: CASRGGMQTQYF. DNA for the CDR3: TGTGCCAGCAGGGGCGGGATGCAGACCCAGTACTTC.

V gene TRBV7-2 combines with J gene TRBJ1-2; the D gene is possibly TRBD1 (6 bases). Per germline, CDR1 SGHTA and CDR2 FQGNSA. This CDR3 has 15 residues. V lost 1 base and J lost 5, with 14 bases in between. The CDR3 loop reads CASSLVGAGAYGYTF. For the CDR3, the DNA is TGTGCCAGCAGCTTAGTGGGGGCGGGGGCTTATGGCTACACCTTC. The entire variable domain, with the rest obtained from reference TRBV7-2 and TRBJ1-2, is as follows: GAGVSQSPSNKVTEKGKDVELRCDPISGHTALYWYRQSLGQGLEFLIYFQGNSAPDKSGLPSDRFSAERTGGSVSTLTIQRTQQEDSAVYLCASSLVGAGAYGYTFGSGTRLTVV.

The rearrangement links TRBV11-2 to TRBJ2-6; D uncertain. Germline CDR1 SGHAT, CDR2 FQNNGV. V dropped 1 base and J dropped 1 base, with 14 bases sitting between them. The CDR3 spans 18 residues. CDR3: CASSLGASPLSGANVLTF. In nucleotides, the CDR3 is TGTGCCAGCAGCTTAGGGGCTAGTCCCCTTTCTGGGGCCAACGTCCTGACTTTC.

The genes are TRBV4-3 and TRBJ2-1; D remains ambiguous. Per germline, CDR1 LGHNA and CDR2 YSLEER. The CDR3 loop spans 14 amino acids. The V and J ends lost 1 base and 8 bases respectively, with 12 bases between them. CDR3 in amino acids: CASSQGPRLDEQFF. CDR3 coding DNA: TGCGCCAGCAGCCAAGGACCCCGCTTAGATGAGCAGTTCTTC.

The CDR3 reads CASSQDPLGGYTF. The DNA for the CDR3 is TGCGCCAGCAGCCAAGATCCCCTGGGAGGCTACACCTTC. V gene TRBV4-1 combines with J gene TRBJ1-2; D unclear. Trimming cost V 0 bases and J 8 bases, with 10 bases left between them. CDR1 MGHRA and CDR2 YSYEKL come from the germline V gene. This CDR3 region has 13 residues.

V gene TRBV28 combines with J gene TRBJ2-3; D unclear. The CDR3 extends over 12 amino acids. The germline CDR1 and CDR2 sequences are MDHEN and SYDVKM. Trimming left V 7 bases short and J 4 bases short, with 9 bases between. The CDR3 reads CASTSYSDTQYF. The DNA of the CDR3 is TGTGCCAGCACTTCTTATTCAGATACGCAGTATTTT. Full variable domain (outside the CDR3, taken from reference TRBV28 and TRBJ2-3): DVKVTQSSRYLVKRTGEKVFLECVQDMDHENMFWYRQDPGLGLRLIYFSYDVKMKEKGDIPEGYSVSREKKERFSLILESASTNQTSMYLCASTSYSDTQYFGPGTRLTVL.

In nucleotides, the CDR3 is TGTGCCAGCTCACCAGCCCAGACGGCGAACTATGGCTACACCTTC. Amino acid sequence: CASSPAQTANYGYTF. The chain has TRBV18 and TRBJ1-2, with no clear D. Germline CDR1 reads KGHSH; CDR2 reads LQKENI. The CDR3 covers 15 residues. V lost 2 bases to trimming and J lost 2 bases, with 12 bases between them.

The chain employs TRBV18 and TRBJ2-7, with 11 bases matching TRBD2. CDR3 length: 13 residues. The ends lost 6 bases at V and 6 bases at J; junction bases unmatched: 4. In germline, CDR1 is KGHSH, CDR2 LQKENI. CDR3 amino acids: CASSSGTSGEQYF. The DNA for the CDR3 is TGTGCCAGCTCGTCCGGGACTAGCGGCGAGCAGTACTTC.

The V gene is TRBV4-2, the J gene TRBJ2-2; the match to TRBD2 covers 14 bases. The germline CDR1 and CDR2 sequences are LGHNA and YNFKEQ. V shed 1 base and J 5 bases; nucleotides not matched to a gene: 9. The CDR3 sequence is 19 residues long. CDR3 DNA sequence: TGTGCCAGCAGCCAAGTTGTCGCGACTAGCGGGAGGGGAACCGGGGAGCTGTTTTTT. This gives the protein CASSQVVATSGRGTGELFF.

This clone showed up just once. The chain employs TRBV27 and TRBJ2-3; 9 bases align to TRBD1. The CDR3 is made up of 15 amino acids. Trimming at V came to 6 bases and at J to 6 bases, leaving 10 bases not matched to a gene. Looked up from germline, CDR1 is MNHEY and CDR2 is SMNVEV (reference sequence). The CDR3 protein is CASRRFRDRVDTQYF. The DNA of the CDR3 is TGTGCCAGCAGACGATTCCGGGACAGGGTTGATACGCAGTATTTT.